This TCR beta chain came from a study of human T cells and chemical hapten exposure. The CDR3 contains 13 residues. Between the trimmed V and J ends, which lost 1 base and 8 bases, there was a span of 9 bases. TCRdb recomputed calls from the RACE reads with MiXCR, one row per CDR3 protein. The sample shows approximately 400,000 distinct CDR3 sequences, approximately 5% of them seen only once. Specified time point: pre-sensitization, week 0. Sample treatment: therapeutic diphenylcyclopropenone sensitization with weekly scalp DPC. Participating donors were patients with alopecia, aged 18 to 70 years, considered appropriate candidates for DPC. This clonotype came up many times. Antigen: not known. Regarding the study as a whole: TCRs above 1 in 1000 frequency stayed constant with DPC sensitization.

This clonotype originated in a woman aged 50 to 65 with alopecia areata. Some clones in this sample may be carry-over from other donors' samples. The V call is TRBV12-3 or TRBV12-4, the J call TRBJ2-1; the D is unclear. Sequencing used whole blood, obtained in connection with sensitization to the hapten diphenylcyclopropenone (DPC). This CDR3 is CASSLVSTHEQFF. CDR3 bases: TGTGCCAGCAGTTTAGTCAGCACCCATGAGCAGTTCTTC.